A single sample gave rise to the 28 T cell receptor beta chains below, sequenced in a study of post-analysis software for immune sequencing data (dated by TCRdb to between 2015 and 2016). What the work shows at the level of the full study, not this receptor alone: Significantly higher frequencies in patients than in controls were found for five or six TRBV segments, including TRBV5-6, TRBV5-1 and TRBV20-1.

Libraries were built with PCR. The instrument given in TCRdb is Illumina HiSeq 2500. To reduce PCR and sequencing biases, unique molecular identifiers were built into the TCR beta cDNA libraries. TCRdb reworked the public reads: Q25 trimming with fastp, MiXCR clone assembly, productive beta chains retained. For every CDR3 protein sequence, its rows merge into one entry that carries the most common genes and DNA. The sample yields roughly 800,000 distinct CDR3 sequences; just under 30% were counted once. The ten largest clones represent more than 0.55% of the sample. The antigens these receptors bind are not known. Sequenced input: blood. Receptors were obtained from a girl aged 5 to 17 with multiple sclerosis.

This clonotype was found a few times. The chain carries TRBV4-1 and TRBJ2-1; D gene unclear. The V end lost 1 base, the J end lost 0 bases, and 10 bases lay between the germline ends. The CDR3 contains 16 residues. Germline assignment: CDR1 MGHRA and CDR2 YSYEKL. Here the CDR3 DNA reads TGCGCCAGCAGCCAAGTTACGCCCAGCTCCTACAATGAGCAGTTCTTC. Translation gives CASSQVTPSSYNEQFF.

The chain carries TRBV28 and TRBJ1-2; TRBD1 is a possible D gene (5 bases). V was shortened by 6 bases and J by 8 bases, with 22 bases between the two germline ends. Germline V gives CDR1 MDHEN, CDR2 SYDVKM. This CDR3 has 15 amino acids. CDR3 in DNA: TGTGCCAGCAGACTCCCCCTGGACACCCCGAGGGGCTACACCTTC. This translates into CASRLPLDTPRGYTF.

A note on this clonotype: Its ends do not fully match the called genes, so a read error is possible. The chain combines TRBV20-1 with TRBJ2-5; TRBD2 agrees at 10 bases. The V gene's germline CDR1 is DFQATT and CDR2 SNEGSKA (reference sequence). The CDR3 totals 16 residues. This CDR3 reads CSARSSSGRYQEIQYF. CDR3 nucleotide sequence: TGCAGTGCTAGGAGCAGTAGCGGGAGGTACCAAGAGATCCAGTACTTC.

V usage is TRBV7-9 and J usage is TRBJ2-7; 7 nucleotides line up with TRBD2. V shed 1 base, J shed 7 bases, and the junction held 7 bases outside the gene matches. CDR3 length: 14 residues. Germline CDR1 and CDR2: SEHNR and FQNEAQ (reference sequence). CDR3 nucleotides: TGTGCCAGCAGCTTAGATCGGGGGGAGGATGAGCAGTACTTC. This sequence encodes CASSLDRGEDEQYF.

The gene calls are TRBV7-9 and TRBJ2-1; D unclear. The CDR3 spans 12 residues. CDR1 is SEHNR, CDR2 FQNEAQ, per germline (reference sequence). The V gene lost 5 bases and the J gene lost 6 bases, with 8 bases spanning the gap. As DNA, the CDR3 is TGTGCCAGCAGCCCCATAGTCAATGAGCAGTTCTTC. Residues: CASSPIVNEQFF.

This clonotype has more than one count but fewer than ten. The chain links TRBV20-1 to TRBJ1-6; D uncertain. This CDR3 has 14 amino acids. Per germline, CDR1 DFQATT and CDR2 SNEGSKA (reference sequence). Trimming cost V 6 bases and J 8 bases, with 17 bases left between them. CDR3 loop: CSAKSQRTDSPLHF. CDR3 bases: TGCAGTGCCAAGTCCCAAAGGACTGATTCACCCCTCCACTTT.

This clonotype was seen a few times. This chain joins TRBV10-3 and TRBJ2-7, with D perhaps TRBD2 (5 bases). Trimming stripped 3 bases from V and 4 bases from J, with 10 bases between. This CDR3 has 13 residues. The germline CDR1 and CDR2 sequences are ENHRY and SYGVKD. DNA for the CDR3: TGTGCCATCAGTGATGAGGGCTGGTACGAGCAGTACTTC. This encodes CAISDEGWYEQYF.

This clonotype was picked up a small number of times. The chain couples TRBV9 to TRBJ2-3, with D unclear. The CDR3 has 15 amino acids. Germline CDR1 is SGDLS and CDR2 is YYNGEE. Trimming took 0 bases from V and 2 from J, leaving 10 bases between them. In DNA form, the CDR3 reads TGTGCCAGCAGCGTAGTCGGGCCACCCACAGATACGCAGTATTTT. Amino acid sequence: CASSVVGPPTDTQYF.

The CDR3 nucleotides read TGCAGTGCCACGGGTATAAAGGGGGCTAGAAACATTCAGTACTTC. This encodes CSATGIKGARNIQYF. The rearrangement joins TRBV20-1 to TRBJ2-4; 7 bases agree with TRBD1. The CDR3 runs 15 residues. V shed 6 bases, J shed 6 bases, and the junction held 14 bases outside the gene matches. From germline, CDR1 is DFQATT and CDR2 SNEGSKA (reference sequence).

The table lists this clonotype with a few counts. The chain couples TRBV29-1 to TRBJ2-7; 8 positions agree with TRBD2. J was trimmed by 5 bases and V by 2 bases; bases with no gene match: 2. CDR1 SQVTM and CDR2 ANQGSEA come from the germline V gene. This CDR3 region has 12 residues. The CDR3 here is CSVEFGGDEQYF. DNA for the CDR3: TGCAGCGTTGAATTCGGGGGGGACGAGCAGTACTTC.

The rearrangement joins TRBV27 to TRBJ1-5; 8 bases line up with TRBD1. Trimming removed 0 bases from V and 6 bases from J; junction bases left unmatched: 7. CDR3 length equals 16 residues. Germline V gene data show CDR1 as MNHEY and CDR2 as SMNVEV (reference sequence). DNA for the CDR3: TGTGCCAGCAGTTTATCGAGGACAGGGATGGGTCAGCCCCAGCATTTT. This codes for CASSLSRTGMGQPQHF.

The rearrangement uses TRBV7-2 and TRBJ2-1, with 8 bases that match TRBD2. The junction had 9 bases not matched to a gene; V was cut back by 5 bases and J by 6 bases. The CDR3 runs to 15 residues. The germline CDR1 and CDR2 sequences are SGHTA and FQGNSA. The DNA for the CDR3 is TGTGCCAGCAGCCCCCGGGGGGGGGGCGGCAATGAGCAGTTCTTC. Translating gives CASSPRGGGGNEQFF.

About this clonotype itself: One end of the junction fails to match germline, which may point to a read error. CDR3 residues: CASRLSPGWSEAFF. CDR3 nucleotides: TGTGCCAGCAGGTTATCTCCAGGGTGGTCTGAAGCTTTCTTT. The chain joins TRBV28 to TRBJ1-1; perhaps TRBD1 as D (5 bases). CDR3 length: 14 amino acids. Germline V gene sequence: CDR1 MDHEN, CDR2 SYDVKM. Full variable domain (missing parts from reference TRBV28 and TRBJ1-1): DVKVTQSSRYLVKRTGEKVFLECVQDMDHENMFWYRQDPGLGLRLIYFSYDVKMKEKGDIPEGYSVSREKKERFSLILESASTNQTSMYLCASRLSPGWSEAFFGQGTRLTVV.

The sample holds a few counts of this clonotype. The chain has TRBV6-6 and TRBJ1-6; D not resolved. Germline lookup yields CDR1 MNHNY and CDR2 SVGAGI (reference sequence). The CDR3 covers 17 residues. Trimming cost V 0 bases and J 7 bases, with 16 bases left between them. The CDR3 nucleotides are TGTGCCAGCAGTTACTCTGGAGGCAGGAGCTACAATTCACCCCTCCACTTT. It specifies CASSYSGGRSYNSPLHF.

This chain links TRBV9 with TRBJ2-1; 8 bases map to TRBD2. The CDR3 runs 16 residues. Germline trimming cut 3 bases from V and 7 bases from J; bases unmatched to any gene: 12. CDR1 is SGDLS and CDR2 is YYNGEE in the germline V gene. The CDR3 DNA reads TGTGCCAGCAGCGGGATAGAACTGGCGGGAGGTAATGAGCAGTTCTTC. Protein sequence: CASSGIELAGGNEQFF. The full variable domain, its missing parts supplied by reference TRBV9 and TRBJ2-1, is DSGVTQTPKHLITATGQRVTLRCSPRSGDLSVYWYQQSLDQGLQFLIQYYNGEERAKGNILERFSAQQFPDLHSELNLSSLELGDSALYFCASSGIELAGGNEQFFGPGTRLTVL.

This clonotype was observed a handful of times. V gene TRBV20-1 combines with J gene TRBJ2-7; perhaps TRBD2 as D (6 bases). Per germline, CDR1 DFQATT and CDR2 SNEGSKA (reference sequence). V lost 3 bases to trimming and J lost 2 bases, with 26 bases between them. This CDR3 is built from 18 residues. Here the CDR3 DNA reads TGCAGTGCTAGCCCCGTGCCGGGAGTCGGGTTTAGGACCTACGAGCAGTACTTC. Amino acid sequence: CSASPVPGVGFRTYEQYF.

The chain recombines TRBV20-1 with TRBJ2-5, with 7 bases matching TRBD1. CDR1 DFQATT and CDR2 SNEGSKA come from the germline V gene (reference sequence). The CDR3 length is 14 residues. V gave up 5 bases and J gave up 5 bases; unmatched junction bases: 11. The CDR3 here is CSAPTGRNGETQYF. As DNA, the CDR3 is TGCAGTGCTCCGACAGGGAGAAATGGGGAGACCCAGTACTTC.

This clonotype was seen a few times. The chain carries TRBV20-1 and TRBJ2-5; possibly TRBD2 for D (6 bases). From germline, CDR1 is DFQATT and CDR2 SNEGSKA (reference sequence). Trimming shortened V by 3 bases and J by 4 bases, and 12 bases separated the two germline ends. This CDR3 is built from 13 residues. The CDR3 region is CSASGGLPETQYF. The CDR3 DNA follows: TGCAGTGCTAGCGGGGGACTCCCAGAGACCCAGTACTTC.

The table lists this clonotype with a few counts. The chain has TRBV7-9 and TRBJ1-2; weak D call: TRBD1 (5 bases). Trimming stripped 7 bases from V and 8 bases from J, with 11 bases between. CDR1 is SEHNR and CDR2 is FQNEAQ in the germline V gene (reference sequence). This CDR3 is built from 11 residues. CDR3 residues: CASKVRDGYTF. DNA for the CDR3: TGTGCCAGCAAGGTGAGGGACGGCTACACCTTC.

At least ten counts were recorded for this clonotype. Here the CDR3 DNA reads TGTGCCAGCATCCCGGGAGGCGGGAGAGTGGGTGAGCAGTTCTTC. It yields the protein CASIPGGGRVGEQFF. This chain connects TRBV6-6 to TRBJ2-1, with 7 bases fitting TRBD2. Germline CDR1 and CDR2: MNHNY and SVGAGI (reference sequence). The CDR3 has 15 residues. V gave up 7 bases and J gave up 9 bases; unmatched junction bases: 15.

This rearrangement joins TRBV24-1 to TRBJ2-5, with 7 bases lining up with TRBD2. The CDR3 runs to 13 residues. The germline gives CDR1 KGHDR, CDR2 SFDVKD. After removal of 5 bases from V and 5 bases from J, the junction contained 4 bases not matched to a gene. CDR3 sequence: CATSAERDETQYF. Here the CDR3 DNA reads TGTGCCACCAGTGCCGAGCGGGATGAGACCCAGTACTTC.

This clonotype was detected only a few times. The rearrangement uses TRBV29-1 and TRBJ2-3, with 10 positions matching TRBD1. With 6 bases clipped from V and 4 bases from J, the junction kept 13 bases outside the gene matches. The germline CDR1 and CDR2 sequences are SQVTM and ANQGSEA. The CDR3 length is 16 residues. CDR3 DNA: TGCAGCGTCTTAACCCTGGACAGGGGGAGAGCAGATACGCAGTATTTT. As protein: CSVLTLDRGRADTQYF.

V gene TRBV20-1 combines with J gene TRBJ1-2, with TRBD1 matching 7 bases. This CDR3 region has 12 residues. The ends lost 5 bases at V and 8 bases at J; junction bases unmatched: 8. Germline loops: CDR1 DFQATT, CDR2 SNEGSKA (reference sequence). The CDR3 here is CSAVDRLEGYTF. The DNA of the CDR3 is TGCAGTGCTGTGGACAGGTTGGAGGGCTACACCTTC.

V is TRBV20-1 and J is TRBJ1-1; a weak D match, TRBD1 (6 bases). The CDR3 length is 14 residues. CDR1 and CDR2 from the germline V gene are DFQATT and SNEGSKA (reference sequence). Trimming shortened V by 3 bases and J by 8 bases, and 19 bases separated the two germline ends. The CDR3 is CSASASGQSGEAFF. The CDR3 nucleotides are TGCAGTGCTAGTGCATCCGGACAGAGCGGCGAAGCTTTCTTT.

This chain links TRBV20-1 with TRBJ2-3, with 14 bases aligning to TRBD2. This CDR3 has 15 residues. After removal of 6 bases from V and 10 bases from J, the junction contained 12 bases not matched to a gene. Germline V gene lookup returns CDR1 DFQATT and CDR2 SNEGSKA (reference sequence). The CDR3 sequence is CSAQTSGGARGSQYF. CDR3 nucleotide sequence: TGCAGTGCGCAGACTAGCGGGGGGGCTAGGGGTTCGCAGTATTTT.

Only a few counts were recorded for this clonotype. The V gene is TRBV24-1, the J gene TRBJ2-4; TRBD2 aligns across 7 bases. Looked up from germline, CDR1 is KGHDR and CDR2 is SFDVKD. The CDR3 covers 13 residues. Trimming removed 1 base from V and 13 bases from J; junction bases left unmatched: 6. The CDR3 loop reads CATSDFRGGGQYF. CDR3 coding DNA: TGTGCCACCAGTGATTTTAGGGGCGGGGGACAGTACTTC.

CDR3 region: CSANSYSTGELFF. The CDR3, as DNA: TGCAGTGCTAATTCTTACTCCACCGGGGAGCTGTTTTTT. The chain combines TRBV20-1 with TRBJ2-2; D is unclear. The CDR3 covers 13 residues. Germline V gene data show CDR1 as DFQATT and CDR2 as SNEGSKA (reference sequence). V was clipped by 4 bases and J by 4 bases, with 10 bases between them.

Concerning this clonotype itself: A read error may be the cause here, since a much bigger clone is one base away. The chain joins TRBV6-5 to TRBJ2-7, with 8 bases identical to TRBD1. Germline-derived CDR1 and CDR2 are MNHEY and SVGAGI. This CDR3 is 14 amino acids long. CDR3 amino acids: CTSSTAGGYYEQYF. The CDR3 DNA reads as TGTACCAGCAGTACAGCAGGGGGCTACTACGAGCAGTACTTC.